The rows below give T cell receptor beta chains drawn from one sample of a study of cytomegalovirus exposure and HLA in healthy donors. Assay used: immunoSEQ multiplex PCR; TCRdb lists only in-frame clones, some missing. Of roughly 90,000 clones listed, 70% to 85% were seen once; the top ten hold approximately 2.3%. Sequenced input: PBMCs. The source is a man younger than 35 in good health and CMV-seronegative. Each CDR3 is given with its conserved first and last residue. Fields, in order: J gene, V gene, CDR3 length, clone size, D gene, CDR3 DNA, CDR3 protein. D genes are given only for firm matches. Clone size appears in some rows only: once, few, many, or a class for an expanded clone.

J: TRBJ1-6; V: TRBV5-1; length: 13; size: NA; D: TRBD1; DNA: TGCGCCAGCAGCGACGGACAGGGGGAGCCCCTCCACTTT; CDR3: CASSDGQGEPLHF
J: TRBJ1-2; V: TRBV10-2; length: 16; size: NA; D: NA; DNA: TGCGCCAGCAGTGAAGAAGGGGCCAGGTCTAACTATGGCTACACCTTC; CDR3: CASSEEGARSNYGYTF
J: TRBJ2-3; V: TRBV10-1; length: 15; size: NA; D: NA; DNA: TGCGCCAGCAGTGATCCAGGGGACCGCACAGATACGCAGTATTTT; CDR3: CASSDPGDRTDTQYF
J: TRBJ2-3; V: TRBV10-3; length: 15; size: NA; D: NA; DNA: TGTGCCATCAGTGAGGGAGTTCCCGCCACAGATACGCAGTATTTT; CDR3: CAISEGVPATDTQYF
J: TRBJ1-1; V: TRBV5-8; length: 14; size: NA; D: NA; DNA: TGTGCCAGCAGCTCGGCGTACAGGGTAGCTGAAGCTTTCTTT; CDR3: CASSSAYRVAEAFF
J: TRBJ2-5; V: TRBV30; length: 13; size: NA; D: NA; DNA: TGTGCCTGGAGTGTACGCGGATTAATAAACCAGTACTTC; CDR3: CAWSVRGLINQYF
J: TRBJ1-4; V: TRBV11-2; length: 16; size: once; D: NA; DNA: TGTGCCAGCAGCTTAGACGGCGACAGGTTTAATGAAAAACTGTTTTTT; CDR3: CASSLDGDRFNEKLFF
J: TRBJ2-7; V: TRBV5-4; length: 16; size: NA; D: TRBD2; DNA: TGTGCCAGCAGCACGGGAGGACTAGCGGGAACCTACGAGCAGTACTTC; CDR3: CASSTGGLAGTYEQYF
J: TRBJ1-4; V: TRBV5-1; length: 14; size: NA; D: NA; DNA: TGCGCCAGCAGCTCGCGGGCAACTAATGAAAAACTGTTTTTT; CDR3: CASSSRATNEKLFF
J: TRBJ2-7; V: TRBV5-1; length: 17; size: few; D: NA; DNA: TGCGCCAGCAGTAGTGGGGTCGGAGGAAGGAACACCTACGAGCAGTACTTC; CDR3: CASSSGVGGRNTYEQYF
J: TRBJ2-1; V: TRBV5-8; length: 16; size: NA; D: TRBD2; DNA: TGTGCCAGCAGCTTGGATGCTCTAGCGGGAGTGGTTGAGCAGTTCTTC; CDR3: CASSLDALAGVVEQFF
J: TRBJ1-5; V: TRBV30; length: 15; size: NA; D: NA; DNA: TGTGCCTGGAGTGACGTTACAGCCCTCGGGGAGCCCCAGCATTTT; CDR3: CAWSDVTALGEPQHF
J: TRBJ2-3; V: TRBV11-2; length: 12; size: NA; D: TRBD2; DNA: TGTGCCAGCAGCTTAAGCGGGATAGACCAGTATTTT; CDR3: CASSLSGIDQYF
J: TRBJ1-6; V: TRBV6-1; length: 14; size: few; D: NA; DNA: TGTGCCAGCACTCCGGGGATCCAAAATTCACCCCTCCACTTT; CDR3: CASTPGIQNSPLHF
J: TRBJ2-2; V: TRBV28; length: 15; size: NA; D: NA; DNA: TGTGCCAGCAGTTCCTCTAGCGCCAACACCGGGGAGCTGTTTTTT; CDR3: CASSSSSANTGELFF
J: TRBJ2-5; V: TRBV7-9; length: 14; size: NA; D: TRBD2; DNA: TGTGCCAGCAGCGGGAGGGAAGTACAAGAGACCCAGTACTTC; CDR3: CASSGREVQETQYF
J: TRBJ2-3; V: TRBV7-9; length: 13; size: NA; D: NA; DNA: TGTGCCAGCAGCTTACCTTCGTTGGATACGCAGTATTTT; CDR3: CASSLPSLDTQYF
J: TRBJ1-4; V: TRBV5-4; length: 13; size: NA; D: TRBD1; DNA: TGTGCCAGCAGCCCCGACAGGGGTGAAAAACTGTTTTTT; CDR3: CASSPDRGEKLFF
J: TRBJ1-2; V: TRBV27; length: 13; size: NA; D: TRBD1; DNA: TGTGCCAGCAGTCCCGGACAGGGAGGGGGCTACACCTTC; CDR3: CASSPGQGGGYTF
J: TRBJ2-3; V: TRBV7-9; length: 14; size: NA; D: NA; DNA: TGTGCCAGCAGCGCATCAGGGGCCGGGGATACGCAGTATTTT; CDR3: CASSASGAGDTQYF
J: TRBJ1-1; V: TRBV29-1; length: 13; size: NA; D: TRBD1; DNA: TGCAGCGGAAGACAGGGACCCTACACTGAAGCTTTCTTT; CDR3: CSGRQGPYTEAFF
J: TRBJ1-3; V: TRBV19; length: 14; size: NA; D: TRBD1; DNA: TGTGCCAGTAACCAGGGGGCGTGGGGAAACACCATATATTTT; CDR3: CASNQGAWGNTIYF
J: TRBJ2-7; V: TRBV28; length: 13; size: NA; D: NA; DNA: TGTGCCAGCAGGACAGAGTATATTGGCGAGCAGTACTTC; CDR3: CASRTEYIGEQYF
J: TRBJ1-2; V: TRBV30; length: 15; size: NA; D: NA; DNA: TGTGCCTGGAGTGTATTGCCGGGGGGCGATGGTGGCTACACCTTC; CDR3: CAWSVLPGGDGGYTF
J: TRBJ1-2; V: TRBV5-6; length: 15; size: NA; D: NA; DNA: TGTGCCAGCAGCCCGACCCCAGGTCTGCGGGCGGGCTACACCTTC; CDR3: CASSPTPGLRAGYTF